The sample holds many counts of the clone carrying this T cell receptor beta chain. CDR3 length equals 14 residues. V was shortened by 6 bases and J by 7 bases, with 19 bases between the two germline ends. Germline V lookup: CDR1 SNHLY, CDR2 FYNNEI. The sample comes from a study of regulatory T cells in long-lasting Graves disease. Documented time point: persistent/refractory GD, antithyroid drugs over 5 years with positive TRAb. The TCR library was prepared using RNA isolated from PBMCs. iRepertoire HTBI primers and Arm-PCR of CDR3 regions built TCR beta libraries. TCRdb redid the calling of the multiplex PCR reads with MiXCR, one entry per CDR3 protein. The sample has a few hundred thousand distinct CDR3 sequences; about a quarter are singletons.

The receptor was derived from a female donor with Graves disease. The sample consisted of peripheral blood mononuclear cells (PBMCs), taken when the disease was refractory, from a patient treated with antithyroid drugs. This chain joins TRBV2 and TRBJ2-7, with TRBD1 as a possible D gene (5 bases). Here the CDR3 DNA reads TGTGCCAGCAGGAAGGAGAGACAGTTTTTAGAGCAGTACTTC. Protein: CASRKERQFLEQYF.